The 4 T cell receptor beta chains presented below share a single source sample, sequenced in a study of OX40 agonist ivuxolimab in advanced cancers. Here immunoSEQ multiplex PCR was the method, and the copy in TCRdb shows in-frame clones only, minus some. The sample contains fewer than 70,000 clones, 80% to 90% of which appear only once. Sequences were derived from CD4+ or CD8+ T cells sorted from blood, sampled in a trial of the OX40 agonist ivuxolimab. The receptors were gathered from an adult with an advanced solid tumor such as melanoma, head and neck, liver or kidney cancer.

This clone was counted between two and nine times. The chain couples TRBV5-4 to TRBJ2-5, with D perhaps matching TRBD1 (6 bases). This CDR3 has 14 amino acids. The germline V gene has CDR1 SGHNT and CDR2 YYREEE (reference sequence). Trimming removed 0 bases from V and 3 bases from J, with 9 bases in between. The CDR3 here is CASSLGAGEETQYF. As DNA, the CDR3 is TGTGCCAGCAGCTTGGGGGCAGGGGAAGAGACCCAGTACTTC.

CDR3 protein: CASTPSGSRQETQYF. The CDR3, as DNA: TGTGCCAGCACCCCTAGCGGGAGCCGGCAAGAGACCCAGTACTTC. The rearrangement joins TRBV2 to TRBJ2-5; 10 bases line up with TRBD2. The V and J ends lost 7 bases and 2 bases, in that order; junction bases with no gene match: 7. Looked up from germline, CDR1 is SNHLY and CDR2 is FYNNEI. This CDR3 comprises 15 residues.

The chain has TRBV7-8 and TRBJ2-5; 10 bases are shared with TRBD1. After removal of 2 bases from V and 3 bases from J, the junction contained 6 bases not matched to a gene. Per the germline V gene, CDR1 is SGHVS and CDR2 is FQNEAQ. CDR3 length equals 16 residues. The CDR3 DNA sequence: TGTGCCAGCAGCTTACCGGAGGACAGGGGGGAAGAGACCCAGTACTTC. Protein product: CASSLPEDRGEETQYF.

The CDR3 sequence is CASSLDGTQFYEQYF. CDR3 nucleotides: TGCGCCAGCAGCTTGGACGGAACCCAATTTTACGAGCAGTACTTC. The chain couples TRBV5-1 to TRBJ2-7; D is undetermined. Germline loops: CDR1 SGHRS, CDR2 YFSETQ. V gave up 0 bases and J gave up 4 bases, with 14 bases separating them. The CDR3 is made up of 15 amino acids. The variable domain in full, completed from reference TRBV5-1 and TRBJ2-7, reads KAGVTQTPRYLIKTRGQQVTLSCSPISGHRSVSWYQQTPGQGLQFLFEYFSETQRNKGNFPGRFSGRQFSNSRSEMNVSTLELGDSALYLCASSLDGTQFYEQYFGPGTRLTVT.